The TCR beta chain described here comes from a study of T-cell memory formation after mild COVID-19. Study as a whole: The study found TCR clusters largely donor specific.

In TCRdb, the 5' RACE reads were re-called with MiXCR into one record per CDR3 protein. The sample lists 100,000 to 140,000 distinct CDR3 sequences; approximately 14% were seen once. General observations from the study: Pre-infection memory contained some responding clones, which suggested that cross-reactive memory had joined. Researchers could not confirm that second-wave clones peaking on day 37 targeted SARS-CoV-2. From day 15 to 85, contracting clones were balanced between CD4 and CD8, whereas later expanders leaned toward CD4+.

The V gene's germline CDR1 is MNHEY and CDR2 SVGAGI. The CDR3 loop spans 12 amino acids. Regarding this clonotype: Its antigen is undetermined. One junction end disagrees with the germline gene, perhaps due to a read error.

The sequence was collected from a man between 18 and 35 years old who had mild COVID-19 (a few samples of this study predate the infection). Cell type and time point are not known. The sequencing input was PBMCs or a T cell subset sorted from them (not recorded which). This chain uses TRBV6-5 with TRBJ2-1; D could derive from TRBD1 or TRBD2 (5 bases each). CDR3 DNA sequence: TGTGCCAGCAGCTACTGGGGGTCTGAGCAGTTCTTC. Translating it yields CASSYWGSEQFF.